These 7 T cell receptor beta chains were all obtained from the same sample, sequenced in a study of blood T cell repertoires in COVID-19. The assay was immunoSEQ multiplex PCR, and TCRdb's table has in-frame clones only and misses some. Of under 200,000 clones listed, approximately 83% are singletons. The material sequenced was peripheral blood. The receptor set was obtained from a woman aged 80 or over with active or convalescent COVID-19.

V usage is TRBV19 and J usage is TRBJ1-3; D unclear. This CDR3 spans 14 amino acids. Germline assignment: CDR1 LNHDA and CDR2 SQIVND (reference sequence). With 7 bases removed from V and 0 bases from J, the gap between germline ends came to 10 bases. The CDR3 sequence is CASTRATSGNTIYF. The CDR3 bases are TGTGCCAGTACCCGAGCCACCTCTGGAAACACCATATATTTT.

J is TRBJ2-6 and V is TRBV9, with 10 bases matching TRBD1. V dropped 4 bases and J dropped 2; count of bases not matched to a gene: 9. CDR3 length: 18 residues. CDR1 is SGDLS, CDR2 YYNGEE, per germline. The CDR3 sequence is CASSPRTGGAAGANVLTF. The DNA for the CDR3 is TGTGCCAGCAGCCCCCGGACAGGGGGGGCCGCTGGGGCCAACGTCCTGACTTTC.

This chain links TRBV6-5 with TRBJ1-1; D might be TRBD1 (5 bases). Trimming left V 0 bases short and J 10 bases short, with 12 bases between. The length of the CDR3 is 13 residues. Germline V gene lookup returns CDR1 MNHEY and CDR2 SVGAGI. CDR3 nucleotides: TGTGCCAGCAGTTACTCAGGTTTTCAGGGAGCTTTCTTT. Its translation: CASSYSGFQGAFF.

This clone was observed a handful of times. Written as DNA, the CDR3 is TGTGCCAGCAGGACAGGGGGCTGGGGCTATGGGGTCGACACCTTC. This gives the protein CASRTGGWGYGVDTF. The V gene is TRBV5-4, the J gene TRBJ1-2, with 10 nucleotides matching TRBD1. The germline CDR1 and CDR2 sequences are SGHNT and YYREEE (reference sequence). Trimming took 5 bases from V and 12 from J; bases not matched to a gene: 16. The CDR3 covers 15 residues.

V gene TRBV11-2 combines with J gene TRBJ2-7; 12 bases line up with TRBD1. Germline-derived CDR1 and CDR2 are SGHAT and FQNNGV. This CDR3 is built from 15 residues. Losses at the gene ends were 4 bases for V and 4 bases for J; bases not matched to a gene: 5. DNA of the CDR3: TGTGCCAGCAGCTGGAAGGGACAGGGGGCTTACGAGCAGTACTTC. Its translation: CASSWKGQGAYEQYF. The full variable domain, in which reference TRBV11-2 and TRBJ2-7 provide the parts outside the CDR3, is EAGVAQSPRYKIIEKRQSVAFWCNPISGHATLYWYQQILGQGPKLLIQFQNNGVVDDSQLPKDRFSAERLKGVDSTLKIQPAKLEDSAVYLCASSWKGQGAYEQYFGPGTRLTVT.

The J gene is TRBJ2-1, the V gene TRBV10-3; 8 nucleotides agree with TRBD1. V dropped 5 bases and J dropped 7; count of bases not matched to a gene: 4. The CDR3 length is 13 residues. The V gene's germline CDR1 is ENHRY and CDR2 SYGVKD. This CDR3 reads CAISTGGRNEQFF. In DNA, the CDR3 is TGTGCCATCAGTACAGGGGGACGGAATGAGCAGTTCTTC.

The CDR3 DNA is TGTGCCAGCAGTGAATTACCGGCAGGGGGCTTCTTAGGAGAGGGTTTCTTT. Amino acid sequence: CASSELPAGGFLGEGFF. The J gene is TRBJ1-1, the V gene TRBV6-1; 8 nucleotides agree with TRBD1. This CDR3 has 17 residues. After removal of 2 bases from V and 13 bases from J, the junction contained 21 bases not matched to a gene. Per germline, CDR1 MNHNS and CDR2 SASEGT.